This is a list of T cell receptor beta chains from one sample in a study of T cell repertoires in ileal Crohn's disease. The method was immunoSEQ multiplex PCR; TCRdb's version includes in-frame clones alone and lacks a portion of them. The table has some 11,000 clones, 79% seen once. The sequenced sample consisted of ileal tissue. All receptors come from an adult with Crohn's disease. CDR3s include the opening cysteine and the closing phenylalanine or tryptophan. The D gene is left open where the match is weak. Rows give clone size only sometimes, using once, few, many, or a class for an expanded clone.

d_call: .
j_call: TRBJ1-3
clone_size: medium-sized
v_call: TRBV2
cdr3_nt: TGTGCCAGCACGTTGGGGGCGGGCTCTGGAAACACCATATATTTT
cdr3_aa: CASTLGAGSGNTIYF

d_call: .
j_call: TRBJ1-1
clone_size: .
v_call: TRBV7-8
cdr3_nt: TGTGCCAGCAGCTTCTATTACACTGAAGCTTTCTTT
cdr3_aa: CASSFYYTEAFF

d_call: .
j_call: TRBJ2-3
clone_size: few
v_call: TRBV10-3
cdr3_nt: TGTGCCATCAGTGAGGGGGCCCCAGGGGATACGCAGTATTTT
cdr3_aa: CAISEGAPGDTQYF

d_call: .
j_call: TRBJ2-3
clone_size: .
v_call: TRBV4-2
cdr3_nt: TGTGCCAGCAGCCCCAGGGCCAGCCGGAGAGAGGCAGATACGCAGTATTTT
cdr3_aa: CASSPRASRREADTQYF

d_call: TRBD1
j_call: TRBJ1-1
clone_size: .
v_call: TRBV2
cdr3_nt: TGTGCCAGCAGCGAACAGGGGGCAAGGACTGAAGCTTTCTTT
cdr3_aa: CASSEQGARTEAFF

d_call: TRBD1
j_call: TRBJ1-5
clone_size: .
v_call: TRBV18
cdr3_nt: TGTGCCAGCTCAACAGGGACAGGGAGTTTTATACCCCAGCATTTT
cdr3_aa: CASSTGTGSFIPQHF

d_call: .
j_call: TRBJ2-1
clone_size: .
v_call: TRBV6-1
cdr3_nt: TGTGCCAGCAGTGAAATTATAGGGGGCTACAATGAGCAGTTCTTC
cdr3_aa: CASSEIIGGYNEQFF

d_call: .
j_call: TRBJ2-7
clone_size: .
v_call: TRBV5-4
cdr3_nt: TGTGCCAGCAGCTTGGAAAGGGAGAAAGGCTACGAGCAGTACTTC
cdr3_aa: CASSLEREKGYEQYF

d_call: TRBD2
j_call: TRBJ2-5
clone_size: .
v_call: TRBV5-1
cdr3_nt: TGCGCCAGCAGCCGGGAGGCTTCGGAGACCCAGTACTTC
cdr3_aa: CASSREASETQYF

d_call: TRBD1
j_call: TRBJ2-3
clone_size: .
v_call: TRBV6-1
cdr3_nt: TGTGCCAGCATAGTCGGACAGGCCTTAAGGGATACGCAGTATTTT
cdr3_aa: CASIVGQALRDTQYF

d_call: TRBD1
j_call: TRBJ1-2
clone_size: .
v_call: TRBV23-1
cdr3_nt: TGCGCCAGCACTCATGAGGCGTACAGGGGGGTTAACTATGGCTACACCTTC
cdr3_aa: CASTHEAYRGVNYGYTF

d_call: TRBD1
j_call: TRBJ1-2
clone_size: .
v_call: TRBV6-6
cdr3_nt: TGTGCCAGCAGTTACTCGACAGGGGATACCTATGGCTACACCTTC
cdr3_aa: CASSYSTGDTYGYTF

d_call: TRBD1
j_call: TRBJ1-2
clone_size: .
v_call: TRBV6-1
cdr3_nt: TGTGCCAGCGGGTATCCGACAGGGGCGAATGGCTACACCTTC
cdr3_aa: CASGYPTGANGYTF

d_call: .
j_call: TRBJ2-7
clone_size: .
v_call: TRBV27
cdr3_nt: TGTGCCAGCACCAGCACAGGGCCAAACGAGCAGTACTTC
cdr3_aa: CASTSTGPNEQYF

d_call: .
j_call: TRBJ1-5
clone_size: few
v_call: TRBV5-1
cdr3_nt: TGCGCCAGCAGCTTCCGAGGCGGCAATCAGCCCCAGCATTTT
cdr3_aa: CASSFRGGNQPQHF

d_call: .
j_call: TRBJ1-1
clone_size: .
v_call: TRBV6-6
cdr3_nt: TGTGCCATAAGTGGCGGGAACACTGAAGCTTTCTTT
cdr3_aa: CAISGGNTEAFF

d_call: TRBD1
j_call: TRBJ1-6
clone_size: .
v_call: TRBV2
cdr3_nt: TGTGCCAGCAGGGACTTTGAAGGGGGCCGAGGTAATTCACCCCTCCACTTT
cdr3_aa: CASRDFEGGRGNSPLHF

d_call: .
j_call: TRBJ1-2
clone_size: .
v_call: TRBV25-1
cdr3_nt: TGTGCCAGCAGTGATGGACAGATGAGCTATGGCTACACCTTC
cdr3_aa: CASSDGQMSYGYTF

d_call: TRBD2
j_call: TRBJ2-7
clone_size: .
v_call: TRBV5-4
cdr3_nt: TGTGCCAGCAGCCCGTCAGGACTAGCGTACTACGAGCAGTACTTC
cdr3_aa: CASSPSGLAYYEQYF

d_call: TRBD1
j_call: TRBJ2-7
clone_size: .
v_call: TRBV6-1
cdr3_nt: TGTGCCAGCAGTGGTACGACAGGGTTCGAGCAGTACTTC
cdr3_aa: CASSGTTGFEQYF

d_call: .
j_call: TRBJ1-3
clone_size: .
v_call: TRBV4-1
cdr3_nt: TGCGCCAGCAGCCAAGAAGGGCAGGGAAGGAACACCATATATTTT
cdr3_aa: CASSQEGQGRNTIYF

d_call: .
j_call: TRBJ2-1
clone_size: few
v_call: TRBV29-1
cdr3_nt: TGCAGCGTTGGTAGGGGCGTTCTATACAATGAGCAGTTCTTC
cdr3_aa: CSVGRGVLYNEQFF

d_call: TRBD2
j_call: TRBJ2-7
clone_size: few
v_call: TRBV6-1
cdr3_nt: TGTGCCAGCAGTGAAGCGGCGGGGGGGCTCTACGAGCAGTACTTC
cdr3_aa: CASSEAAGGLYEQYF

d_call: .
j_call: TRBJ1-6
clone_size: .
v_call: TRBV27
cdr3_nt: TGTGCCAGCAGTTCCGGTCTGAGAGGTAATTCACCCCTCCACTTT
cdr3_aa: CASSSGLRGNSPLHF

d_call: .
j_call: TRBJ2-7
clone_size: .
v_call: TRBV5-1
cdr3_nt: TGCGCCAGCAGCTTGGATATGGGCGGGGGACACCTCTCCTACGAGCAGTACTTC
cdr3_aa: CASSLDMGGGHLSYEQYF

d_call: TRBD2
j_call: TRBJ2-5
clone_size: .
v_call: TRBV6-1
cdr3_nt: TGTGCCAGCAGTGAAGGGTTGCGGGGGGGCCAAGAGACCCAGTACTTC
cdr3_aa: CASSEGLRGGQETQYF

d_call: .
j_call: TRBJ1-1
clone_size: once
v_call: TRBV5-5
cdr3_nt: TGTGCCAGCGCTCGAGGCCTAGATACCAACACTGAAGCTTTCTTT
cdr3_aa: CASARGLDTNTEAFF

d_call: TRBD1
j_call: TRBJ2-3
clone_size: .
v_call: TRBV10-2
cdr3_nt: TGCGCCAGCTGCGATGCACAGGGGATCGGTAGCACAGATACGCAGTATTTT
cdr3_aa: CASCDAQGIGSTDTQYF

d_call: .
j_call: TRBJ1-4
clone_size: .
v_call: TRBV4-2
cdr3_nt: TGTGCCAGCAGCCAAACCCTAATAGGGGGGGAGTCCGAAAAACTGTTTTTT
cdr3_aa: CASSQTLIGGESEKLFF